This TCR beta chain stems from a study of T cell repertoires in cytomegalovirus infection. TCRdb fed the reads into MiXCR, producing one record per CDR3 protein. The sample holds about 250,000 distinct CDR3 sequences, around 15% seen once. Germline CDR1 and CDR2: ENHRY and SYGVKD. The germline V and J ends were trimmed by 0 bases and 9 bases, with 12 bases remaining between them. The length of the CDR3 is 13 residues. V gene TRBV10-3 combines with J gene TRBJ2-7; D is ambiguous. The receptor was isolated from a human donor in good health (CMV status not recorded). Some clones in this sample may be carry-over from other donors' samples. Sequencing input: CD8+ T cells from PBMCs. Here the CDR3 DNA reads TGTGCCATCAGTGAGTCGTTCGGCCAGTGGCAGTACTTC. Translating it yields CAISESFGQWQYF.